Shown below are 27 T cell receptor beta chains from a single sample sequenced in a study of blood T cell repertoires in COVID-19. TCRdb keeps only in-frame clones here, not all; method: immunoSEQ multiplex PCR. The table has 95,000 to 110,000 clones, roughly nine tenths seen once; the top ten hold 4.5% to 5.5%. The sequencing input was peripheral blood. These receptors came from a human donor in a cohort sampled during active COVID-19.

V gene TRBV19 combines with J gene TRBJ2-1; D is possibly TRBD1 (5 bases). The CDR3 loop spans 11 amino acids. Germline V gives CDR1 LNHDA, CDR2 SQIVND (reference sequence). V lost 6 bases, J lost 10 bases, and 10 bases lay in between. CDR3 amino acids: CASRERQEQFF. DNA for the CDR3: TGTGCCAGTAGGGAAAGACAGGAGCAGTTCTTC.

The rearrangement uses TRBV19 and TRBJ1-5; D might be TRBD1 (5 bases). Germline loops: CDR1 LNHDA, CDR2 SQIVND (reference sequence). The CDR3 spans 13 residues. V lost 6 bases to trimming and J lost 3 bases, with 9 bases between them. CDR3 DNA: TGTGCCAGTAGCCAGGGTCCCAATCAGCCCCAGCATTTT. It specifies CASSQGPNQPQHF.

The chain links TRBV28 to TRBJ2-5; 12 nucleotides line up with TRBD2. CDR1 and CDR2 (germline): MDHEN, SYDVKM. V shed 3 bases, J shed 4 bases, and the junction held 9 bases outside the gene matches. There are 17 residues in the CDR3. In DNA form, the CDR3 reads TGTGCCAGCAGTTTCTCCCTAGCGGGAGGGTCTAGAGAGACCCAGTACTTC. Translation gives CASSFSLAGGSRETQYF. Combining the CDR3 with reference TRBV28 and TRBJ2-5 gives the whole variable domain DVKVTQSSRYLVKRTGEKVFLECVQDMDHENMFWYRQDPGLGLRLIYFSYDVKMKEKGDIPEGYSVSREKKERFSLILESASTNQTSMYLCASSFSLAGGSRETQYFGPGTRLLVL.

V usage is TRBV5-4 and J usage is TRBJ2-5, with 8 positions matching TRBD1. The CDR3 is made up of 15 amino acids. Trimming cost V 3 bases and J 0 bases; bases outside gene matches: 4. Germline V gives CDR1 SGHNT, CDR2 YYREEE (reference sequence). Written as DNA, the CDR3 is TGTGCCAGCAGCTGGGACAGGAGGTACCAAGAGACCCAGTACTTC. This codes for CASSWDRRYQETQYF.

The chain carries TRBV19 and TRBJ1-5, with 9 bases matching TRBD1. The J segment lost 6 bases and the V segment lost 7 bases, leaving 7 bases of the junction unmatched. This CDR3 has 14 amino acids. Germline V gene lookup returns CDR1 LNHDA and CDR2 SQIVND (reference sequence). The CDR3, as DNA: TGTGCCAGTACCTCGAACAGGGGGCGTCAGCCCCAGCATTTT. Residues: CASTSNRGRQPQHF.

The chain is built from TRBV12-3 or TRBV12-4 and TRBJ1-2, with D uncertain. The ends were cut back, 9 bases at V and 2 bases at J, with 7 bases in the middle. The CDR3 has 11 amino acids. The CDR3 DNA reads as TGTGCCAGTAGCCTGAACTATGGCTACACCTTC. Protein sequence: CASSLNYGYTF.

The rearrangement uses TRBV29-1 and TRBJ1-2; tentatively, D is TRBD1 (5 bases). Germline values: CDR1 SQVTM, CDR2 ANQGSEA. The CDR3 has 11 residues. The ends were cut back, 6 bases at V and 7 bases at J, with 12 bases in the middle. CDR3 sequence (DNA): TGCAGCGTGGGGGGTTTGTCTGGCTACACCTTC. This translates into CSVGGLSGYTF.

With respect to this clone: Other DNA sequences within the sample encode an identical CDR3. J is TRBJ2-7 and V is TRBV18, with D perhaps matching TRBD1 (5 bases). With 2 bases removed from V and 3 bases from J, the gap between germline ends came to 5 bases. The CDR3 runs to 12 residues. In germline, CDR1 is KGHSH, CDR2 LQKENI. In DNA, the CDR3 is TGTGCCAGCTCACCAGACAGCTACGAGCAGTACTTC. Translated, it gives CASSPDSYEQYF.

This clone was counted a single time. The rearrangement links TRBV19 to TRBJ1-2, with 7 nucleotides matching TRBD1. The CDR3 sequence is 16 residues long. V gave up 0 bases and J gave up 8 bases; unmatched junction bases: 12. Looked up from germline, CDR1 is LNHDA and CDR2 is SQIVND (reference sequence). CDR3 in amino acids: CASSIDLPGGYRGYTF. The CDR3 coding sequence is TGTGCCAGTAGTATAGATCTTCCAGGGGGGTACCGCGGCTACACCTTC.

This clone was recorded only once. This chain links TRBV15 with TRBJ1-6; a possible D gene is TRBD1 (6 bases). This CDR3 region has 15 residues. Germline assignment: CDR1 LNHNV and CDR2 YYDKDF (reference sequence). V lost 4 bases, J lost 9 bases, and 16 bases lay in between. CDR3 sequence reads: CATSKDSWKGSPLHF. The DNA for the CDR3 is TGTGCCACCAGCAAGGACAGTTGGAAGGGTTCACCCCTCCACTTT.

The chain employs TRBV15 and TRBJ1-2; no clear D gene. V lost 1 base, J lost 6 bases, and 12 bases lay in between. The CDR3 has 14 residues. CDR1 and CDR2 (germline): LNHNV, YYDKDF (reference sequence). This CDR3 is CATSRGRVVDGYTF. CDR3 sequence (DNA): TGTGCCACCAGCAGAGGGAGAGTGGTCGATGGCTACACCTTC. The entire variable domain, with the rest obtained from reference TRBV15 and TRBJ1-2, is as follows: DAMVIQNPRYQVTQFGKPVTLSCSQTLNHNVMYWYQQKSSQAPKLLFHYYDKDFNNEADTPDNFQSRRPNTSFCFLDIRSPGLGDTAMYLCATSRGRVVDGYTFGSGTRLTVV.

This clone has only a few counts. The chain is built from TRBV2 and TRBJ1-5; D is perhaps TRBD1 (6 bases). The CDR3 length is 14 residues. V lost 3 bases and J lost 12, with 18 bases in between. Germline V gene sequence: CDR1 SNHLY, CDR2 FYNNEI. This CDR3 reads CASSDEGRGGVQHF. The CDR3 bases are TGTGCCAGCAGTGACGAGGGCAGGGGTGGGGTCCAGCATTTT.

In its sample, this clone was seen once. This chain's CDR3 is CASSLRTRTGGRVGYTF. CDR3 nucleotide sequence: TGTGCCAGCAGTTTAAGGACGCGGACAGGGGGTCGTGTTGGCTACACCTTC. The genes are TRBV28 and TRBJ1-2; 10 bases match TRBD1. CDR1 is MDHEN and CDR2 is SYDVKM in the germline V gene. The CDR3 covers 17 residues. The V gene end was trimmed by 2 bases and the J gene end by 7 bases; junction bases not matched to a gene: 13.

The CDR3 nucleotides read TGTGCCAGCAGCTTAGATCCGGGATCCTACGAGCAGTACTTC. Translating gives CASSLDPGSYEQYF. The chain couples TRBV11-2 to TRBJ2-7; D possibly corresponds to TRBD2 (5 bases). V gave up 0 bases and J gave up 1 base, with 7 bases separating them. CDR1 and CDR2 (germline): SGHAT, FQNNGV. The CDR3 is 14 residues long.

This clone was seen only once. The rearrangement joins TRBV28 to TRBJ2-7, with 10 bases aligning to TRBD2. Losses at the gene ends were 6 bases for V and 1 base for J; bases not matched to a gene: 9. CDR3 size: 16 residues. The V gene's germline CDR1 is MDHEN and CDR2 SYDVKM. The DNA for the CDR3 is TGTGCCAGCAGAAAGCCGCGGACTAGCGGATCCTACGAGCAGTACTTC. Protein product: CASRKPRTSGSYEQYF.

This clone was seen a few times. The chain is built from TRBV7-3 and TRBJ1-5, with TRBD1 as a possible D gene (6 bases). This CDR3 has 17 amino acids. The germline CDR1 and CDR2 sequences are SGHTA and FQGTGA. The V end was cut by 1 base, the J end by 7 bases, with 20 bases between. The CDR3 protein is CASSLNGGHRCRQPQHF. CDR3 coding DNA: TGTGCCAGCAGCTTAAACGGGGGGCATAGGTGCAGGCAGCCCCAGCATTTT.

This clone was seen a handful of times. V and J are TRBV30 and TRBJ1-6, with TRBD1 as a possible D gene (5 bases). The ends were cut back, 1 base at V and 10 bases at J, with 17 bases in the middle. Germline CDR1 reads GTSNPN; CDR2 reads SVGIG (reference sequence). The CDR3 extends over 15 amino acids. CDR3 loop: CAWSGRGVGESPLHF. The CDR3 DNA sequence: TGTGCCTGGAGTGGCCGGGGGGTAGGGGAATCACCCCTCCACTTT.

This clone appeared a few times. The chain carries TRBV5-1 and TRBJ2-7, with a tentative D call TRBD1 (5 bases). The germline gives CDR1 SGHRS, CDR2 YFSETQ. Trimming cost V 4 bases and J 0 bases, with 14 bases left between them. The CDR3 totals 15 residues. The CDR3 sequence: CASSPRGESSYEQYF. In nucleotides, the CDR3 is TGCGCCAGCAGCCCTAGGGGTGAGAGCTCCTACGAGCAGTACTTC.

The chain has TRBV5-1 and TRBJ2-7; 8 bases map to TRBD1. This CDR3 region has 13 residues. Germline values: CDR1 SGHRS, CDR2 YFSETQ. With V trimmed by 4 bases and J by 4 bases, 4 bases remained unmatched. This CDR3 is CASSPGGGYEQYF. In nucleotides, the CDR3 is TGCGCCAGCAGCCCAGGGGGCGGTTACGAGCAGTACTTC. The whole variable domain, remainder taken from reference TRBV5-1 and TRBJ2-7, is KAGVTQTPRYLIKTRGQQVTLSCSPISGHRSVSWYQQTPGQGLQFLFEYFSETQRNKGNFPGRFSGRQFSNSRSEMNVSTLELGDSALYLCASSPGGGYEQYFGPGTRLTVT.

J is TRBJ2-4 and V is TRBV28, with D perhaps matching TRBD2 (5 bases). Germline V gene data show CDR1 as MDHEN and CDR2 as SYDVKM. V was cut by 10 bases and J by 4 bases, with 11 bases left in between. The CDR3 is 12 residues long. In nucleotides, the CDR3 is TGTGCCACCGGGATTAATAAAAACATTCAGTACTTC. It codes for CATGINKNIQYF.

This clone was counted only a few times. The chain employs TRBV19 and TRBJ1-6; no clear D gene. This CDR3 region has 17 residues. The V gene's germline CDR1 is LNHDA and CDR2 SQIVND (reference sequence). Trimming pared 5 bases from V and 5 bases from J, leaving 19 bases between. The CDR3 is CASSPSGFSVDNSPLHF. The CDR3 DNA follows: TGTGCCAGTAGTCCGTCGGGATTTAGCGTCGATAATTCACCCCTCCACTTT.

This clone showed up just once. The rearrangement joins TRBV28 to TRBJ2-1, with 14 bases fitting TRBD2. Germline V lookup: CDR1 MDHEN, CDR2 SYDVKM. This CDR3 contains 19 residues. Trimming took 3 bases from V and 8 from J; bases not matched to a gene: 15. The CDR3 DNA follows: TGTGCCAGCAGTTTTGGCCGACACCCCGGGACTAGCGGGAGATATGAGCAGTTCTTC. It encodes CASSFGRHPGTSGRYEQFF.

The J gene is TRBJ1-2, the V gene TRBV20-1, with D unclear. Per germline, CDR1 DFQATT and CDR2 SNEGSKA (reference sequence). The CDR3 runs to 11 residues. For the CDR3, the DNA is TGCAGGGCTGACGGGAACTATGGCTACACCTTC. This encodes CRADGNYGYTF.

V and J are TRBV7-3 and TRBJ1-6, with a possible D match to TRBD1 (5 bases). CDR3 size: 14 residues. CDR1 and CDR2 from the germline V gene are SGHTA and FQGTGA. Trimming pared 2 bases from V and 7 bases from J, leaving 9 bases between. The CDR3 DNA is TGTGCCAGCAGCTTATCCCCAGGGAATTCACCCCTCCACTTT. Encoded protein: CASSLSPGNSPLHF.

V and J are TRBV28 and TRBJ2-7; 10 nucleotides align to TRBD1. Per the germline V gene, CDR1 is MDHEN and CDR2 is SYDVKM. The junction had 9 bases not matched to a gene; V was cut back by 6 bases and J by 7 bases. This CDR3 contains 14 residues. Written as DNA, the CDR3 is TGTGCCAGCAGCCAAGCACGACAGGGGGCAGAGCAGTACTTC. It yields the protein CASSQARQGAEQYF.

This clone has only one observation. CDR3 sequence reads: CATSRVGGGLAKNIQYF. The CDR3 bases are TGTGCCACCAGCAGAGTTGGCGGGGGCTTGGCCAAAAACATTCAGTACTTC. The chain carries TRBV15 and TRBJ2-4, with D perhaps matching TRBD2 (7 bases). The CDR3 runs 17 residues. Germline V gene sequence: CDR1 LNHNV, CDR2 YYDKDF (reference sequence). Trimming took off 1 base at V and 1 base at J, with 14 bases between the two ends.

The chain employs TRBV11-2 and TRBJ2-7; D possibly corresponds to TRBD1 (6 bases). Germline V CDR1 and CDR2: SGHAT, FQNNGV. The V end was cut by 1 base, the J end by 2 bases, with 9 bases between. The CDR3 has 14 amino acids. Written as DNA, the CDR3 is TGTGCCAGCAGCTTAGGACAGGTGACCTACGAGCAGTACTTC. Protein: CASSLGQVTYEQYF.